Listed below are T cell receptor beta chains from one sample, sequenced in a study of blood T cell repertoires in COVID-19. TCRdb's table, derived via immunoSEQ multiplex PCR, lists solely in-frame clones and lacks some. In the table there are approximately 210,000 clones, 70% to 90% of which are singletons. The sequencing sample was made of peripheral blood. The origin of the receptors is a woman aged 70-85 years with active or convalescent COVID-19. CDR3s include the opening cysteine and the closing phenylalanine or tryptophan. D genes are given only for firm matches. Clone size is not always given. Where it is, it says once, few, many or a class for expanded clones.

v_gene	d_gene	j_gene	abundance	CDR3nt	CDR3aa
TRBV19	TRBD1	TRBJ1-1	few	TGTGCCAGTAGTTCACGCAGGGGGGTGGACACTGAAGCTTTCTTT	CASSSRRGVDTEAFF
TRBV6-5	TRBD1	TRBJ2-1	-	TGTGCCAGCAGAAGAGGGCAGGGGGATTACAATGAGCAGTTCTTC	CASRRGQGDYNEQFF
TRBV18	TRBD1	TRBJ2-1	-	TGTGCCAGCTCACCACAGGGGACAGGAGCTTTCGATGAGCAGTTCTTC	CASSPQGTGAFDEQFF
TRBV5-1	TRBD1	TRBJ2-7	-	TGCGCCAGCAGCTTGAGGGACAGGGGGGCCTACGAGCAGTACTTC	CASSLRDRGAYEQYF
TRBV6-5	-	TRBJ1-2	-	TGTGCCAGCAGAACCCGGGAATATTGGGACACCTTC	CASRTREYWDTF
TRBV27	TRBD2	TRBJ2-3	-	TGTGCCAGCAGTTTCCCGGGAGGGCGAACAGATACGCAGTATTTT	CASSFPGGRTDTQYF
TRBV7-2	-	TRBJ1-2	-	TGTGCCAGCAGCTTAGGATCCCAGACAGTTAACTATGGCTACACCTTC	CASSLGSQTVNYGYTF
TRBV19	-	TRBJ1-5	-	TGTGCCAGTAGTATAGTCAGGTACCGGCCCCAGCATTTT	CASSIVRYRPQHF
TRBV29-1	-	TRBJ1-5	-	TGCAGCGTTGAGGAACAGGGCGGTCAGCCCCAGCATTTT	CSVEEQGGQPQHF
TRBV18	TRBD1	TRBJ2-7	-	TGTGCCAGCTCACCAAGACAGGGGTACTACGAGCAGTACTTC	CASSPRQGYYEQYF